This T cell receptor (beta chain) stems from a study of blood T cells in healthy people across ages. This CDR3 region has 14 residues. Germline values: CDR1 KGHDR, CDR2 SFDVKD. Trimming removed 4 bases from V and 6 bases from J; junction bases left unmatched: 4. In terms of origin and age, donors were healthy Caucasian individuals from Russia aged roughly 6 to 95. It was with a sample-barcoded 5' primer and a J-beta primer mix that a second PCR of roughly 7 to 12 cycles was run. One entry per CDR3 protein, called by TCRdb with MiXCR from the 5' RACE reads. The top ten hold roughly two fifths of the sample, which has over 700,000 distinct CDR3 sequences, approximately 53% seen once. Details on this clonotype: The antigen remains unidentified.

Notes on the study in general: Age showed a roughly linear inverse relationship with TCR beta diversity per million T cells. More naive CD4+ cells and higher diversity marked long-lived donors relative to aged donors.

This sequence was found in a man older than 75 in good health. This chain joins TRBV24-1 and TRBJ2-7; 11 bases are shared with TRBD2. Sequenced input: blood. The CDR3, as DNA: TGTGCCACCAGTGACCCCGGGACTAGCGGCGAGCAGTACTTC. As protein: CATSDPGTSGEQYF.